The sequence of this T cell receptor beta chain was determined in a study of beta chain features in type 1 diabetes. Whole-study results and caveats: A moderate, significant TCRB CDR3 shortening appeared in type 1 diabetes across four CD4+ subsets.

The sample holds a few counts of this clone. No antigen is known for it. Expressed TCRB transcripts were sequenced because the entire RNA isolate underwent reverse transcription. Sequencing was performed with immunoSEQ multiplex PCR; in TCRdb, only in-frame clones are kept and a portion is missing. The sample carries about 160,000 clones, less than 9.5% recorded once. The CDR3 totals 13 residues. Germline V lookup: CDR1 MNHEY, CDR2 SMNVEV (reference sequence). V dropped 2 bases and J dropped 10 bases, with 14 bases sitting between them. Source material: central memory CD4+ T cells from blood. This chain connects TRBV27 to TRBJ1-1, with D possibly TRBD1 on 5 matching bases. This TCR was recovered from a woman between 40 and 50 years old with type 1 diabetes. CDR3 amino acids: CASSLKGLGPAFF. The CDR3 nucleotides read TGTGCCAGCAGTTTAAAGGGGCTCGGTCCAGCTTTCTTT.